This passage covers 19 T cell receptor beta chains from one sample sequenced in a study of identical twins. TCRdb processed the 5' RACE reads anew with MiXCR; each CDR3 protein has one entry. In the table there are some 710,000 distinct CDR3 sequences, around 6.1% of which are singletons. The material sequenced was naive T cells sorted from blood. Receptors were obtained from a man younger than 30 in good health.

The genes are TRBV2 and TRBJ2-2; D is uncertain. There are 12 residues in the CDR3. V lost 7 bases and J 3 bases, leaving 6 bases between the germline ends. Germline assignment: CDR1 SNHLY and CDR2 FYNNEI. The DNA for the CDR3 is TGTGCCAGCAAGGAATACACCGGGGAGCTGTTTTTT. It encodes CASKEYTGELFF. Variable domain in full (rest from reference TRBV2 and TRBJ2-2): EPEVTQTPSHQVTQMGQEVILRCVPISNHLYFYWYRQILGQKVEFLVSFYNNEISEKSEIFDDQFSVERPDGSNFTLKIRSTKLEDSAMYFCASKEYTGELFFGEGSRLTVL.

There are many counts of this clonotype. The V gene is TRBV27, the J gene TRBJ2-2; D may be TRBD2 (5 bases). The CDR3 length is 15 residues. Germline loops: CDR1 MNHEY, CDR2 SMNVEV (reference sequence). Trimming took off 3 bases at V and 4 bases at J, with 12 bases between the two ends. The CDR3 DNA reads as TGTGCCAGCAGTTTGGTGTGGGGAGTCACCGGGGAGCTGTTTTTT. It encodes CASSLVWGVTGELFF.

This clonotype was seen a handful of times. This chain links TRBV6-2 or TRBV6-3 with TRBJ1-2; D is uncertain. The CDR3 is 15 amino acids. V was shortened by 2 bases and J by 2 bases, with 12 bases between the two germline ends. Germline values: CDR1 MNHEY, CDR2 SVGEGT. CDR3 residues: CASSYHGTANYGYTF. The CDR3 region has the DNA TGTGCCAGCAGTTACCACGGAACGGCCAACTATGGCTACACCTTC.

This clonotype was observed a handful of times. The V and J genes are TRBV7-2 and TRBJ1-4, with D possibly being TRBD1 (5 bases). The V end lost 1 base, the J end lost 8 bases, and 14 bases lay between the germline ends. The germline gives CDR1 SGHTA, CDR2 FQGNSA. The CDR3 is made up of 15 amino acids. CDR3 region: CASSLGGSNMEKLFF. CDR3 DNA sequence: TGTGCCAGCAGCTTAGGGGGGTCGAATATGGAAAAACTGTTTTTT.

This clonotype was counted ten times or more. The chain has TRBV7-9 and TRBJ2-7, with D unresolved. Between the trimmed V and J ends, which lost 8 bases and 7 bases, there was a span of 18 bases. CDR3 size: 13 residues. Germline lookup yields CDR1 SEHNR and CDR2 FQNEAQ (reference sequence). The CDR3 nucleotides read TGTGCCAGCGGAGCACGAGAAAACGGGGAGCAGTACGTC. Its protein product is CASGARENGEQYV.

The gene calls are TRBV11-2 and TRBJ2-1; the match to TRBD2 covers 8 bases. CDR3 length: 14 amino acids. V shed 2 bases and J 7 bases; nucleotides not matched to a gene: 4. Germline-derived CDR1 and CDR2 are SGHAT and FQNNGV. The CDR3 protein is CASSLPSSGNEQFF. CDR3 coding DNA: TGTGCCAGCAGCTTACCTTCTAGCGGGAATGAGCAGTTCTTC.

This clonotype was detected many times. V usage is TRBV18 and J usage is TRBJ2-1; D is possibly TRBD1 or TRBD2 (5 bases each). The CDR3 loop spans 14 amino acids. CDR1 and CDR2 from the germline V gene are KGHSH and LQKENI. V shed 0 bases and J shed 3 bases, with 6 bases lying between them. The CDR3 loop is CASSPPGDYNEQFF. In DNA, the CDR3 is TGTGCCAGCTCACCACCGGGGGACTACAATGAGCAGTTCTTC.

This chain links TRBV7-8 with TRBJ1-5; a possible D gene is TRBD1 (5 bases). Deletions cut 3 bases from V and 3 bases from J, with 12 bases between. The CDR3 has 15 amino acids. Germline assignment: CDR1 SGHVS and CDR2 FQNEAQ. The CDR3 region is CASSFFDRTNQPQHF. CDR3 nucleotides: TGTGCCAGCAGCTTCTTCGACAGAACCAATCAGCCCCAGCATTTT.

This clonotype has ten or more counts. The CDR3 here is CASSPDGSGLGVTDTQYF. CDR3 nucleotides: TGTGCCAGCAGCCCGGATGGCTCGGGGTTAGGTGTTACAGATACGCAGTATTTT. This sequence joins TRBV4-2 and TRBJ2-3, with D possibly TRBD2 on 5 matching bases. Trimming removed 4 bases at V and 3 bases at J, with 23 bases between. The CDR3 has 18 amino acids. Germline V gene sequence: CDR1 LGHNA, CDR2 YNFKEQ.

This clonotype has a count of ten or more. V usage is TRBV27 and J usage is TRBJ2-7; 9 nucleotides align to TRBD2. V shed 4 bases and J 5 bases; nucleotides not matched to a gene: 6. CDR1 is MNHEY, CDR2 SMNVEV, per germline (reference sequence). CDR3 length: 14 amino acids. The DNA for the CDR3 is TGTGCCAGCAGTTACAATAGCGGGAGTAACGAGCAGTACGTC. It is translated as CASSYNSGSNEQYV.

The sample holds a few counts of this clonotype. The V gene is TRBV24-1, the J gene TRBJ2-7; D ambiguous. The CDR3 extends over 13 amino acids. V lost 5 bases and J lost 2, with 9 bases in between. Germline lookup yields CDR1 KGHDR and CDR2 SFDVKD. The CDR3 DNA is TGTGCCACCAGTGTACCTCGCGCCTACGAGCAGTACGTC. This gives the protein CATSVPRAYEQYV.

This clonotype was counted a few times. J is TRBJ2-7 and V is TRBV20-1; 11 bases are a match to TRBD2. The germline V gene has CDR1 DFQATT and CDR2 SNEGSKA (reference sequence). V was clipped by 6 bases and J by 1 base; unmatched bases: 2. The CDR3 length is 13 residues. This chain's CDR3 is CSARLAGSYEQYV. The CDR3 region has the DNA TGCAGTGCGAGACTAGCGGGATCCTACGAGCAGTACGTC.

The table lists this clonotype with many counts. The gene calls are TRBV2 and TRBJ1-1, with a possible D match to TRBD1 (5 bases). The germline V and J ends were trimmed by 6 bases and 0 bases, with 8 bases remaining between them. This CDR3 has 13 amino acids. The germline CDR1 and CDR2 sequences are SNHLY and FYNNEI. The CDR3 spells CASSRDLNTEAFF. CDR3 nucleotide sequence: TGTGCCAGCAGCAGGGATCTGAACACTGAAGCTTTCTTT. Together with reference TRBV2 and TRBJ1-1, the CDR3 gives the full variable domain: EPEVTQTPSHQVTQMGQEVILRCVPISNHLYFYWYRQILGQKVEFLVSFYNNEISEKSEIFDDQFSVERPDGSNFTLKIRSTKLEDSAMYFCASSRDLNTEAFFGQGTRLTVV.

The J gene is TRBJ2-7, the V gene TRBV6-1; 7 nucleotides align to TRBD2. The CDR3 contains 16 residues. Germline V gene sequence: CDR1 MNHNS, CDR2 SASEGT. V lost 3 bases, J lost 2 bases, and 10 bases stayed unmatched. The CDR3: CASSDGGTTTAYEQYV. Written as DNA, the CDR3 is TGTGCCAGCAGTGACGGAGGGACTACCACCGCCTACGAGCAGTACGTC.

Ten or more counts support this clonotype. The V and J genes are TRBV12-3 or TRBV12-4 and TRBJ2-3; D unclear. The CDR3 has 16 residues. V was pared by 5 bases and J by 2 bases, with 17 bases between. Here the CDR3 reads CASSPRDPASTDTQYF. CDR3 DNA: TGTGCCAGCAGTCCGCGAGACCCAGCTTCCACAGATACGCAGTATTTT.

The chain employs TRBV7-8 and TRBJ2-7; TRBD1 matches 10 bases. The ends lost 1 base at V and 5 bases at J; junction bases unmatched: 5. CDR3 length equals 15 residues. Germline assignment: CDR1 SGHVS and CDR2 FQNEAQ. CDR3 DNA: TGTGCCAGCAGCTTAGGCCGGGACAGGGGCCACGAGCAGTACTTC. This translates into CASSLGRDRGHEQYF.

The CDR3 sequence is CASSLGPGWDTEAFF. The CDR3 nucleotides read TGCGCCAGCAGCTTGGGGCCAGGTTGGGACACTGAAGCTTTCTTT. This chain joins TRBV5-1 and TRBJ1-1, with unresolved D. Germline lookup yields CDR1 SGHRS and CDR2 YFSETQ. CDR3 length equals 15 residues. Trimming shortened V by 0 bases and J by 3 bases, and 12 bases separated the two germline ends.

This clonotype has ten or more counts. CDR3 nucleotides: TGTGCCAGCTCACCCGCGGCGGGTCGGACTGAAGCTTTCTTT. It translates to CASSPAAGRTEAFF. The rearrangement joins TRBV18 to TRBJ1-1; no clear D. The CDR3 consists of 14 residues. CDR1 is KGHSH, CDR2 LQKENI, per germline. Trimming cost V 3 bases and J 5 bases, with 13 bases left between them. Filled out from reference TRBV18 and TRBJ1-1, the complete variable domain reads NAGVMQNPRHLVRRRGQEARLRCSPMKGHSHVYWYRQLPEEGLKFMVYLQKENIIDESGMPKERFSAEFPKEGPSILRIQQVVRGDSAAYFCASSPAAGRTEAFFGQGTRLTVV.

At least ten counts were recorded for this clonotype. The chain uses TRBV5-1 and TRBJ2-4; D might be TRBD1 or TRBD2, each matching 5 bases. This CDR3 is built from 16 residues. Germline V gene data show CDR1 as SGHRS and CDR2 as YFSETQ. V was pared by 4 bases and J by 0 bases, with 14 bases between. The CDR3 loop reads CASSLTGGLAKNIQYF. CDR3 coding DNA: TGCGCCAGCAGCCTGACTGGGGGATTAGCCAAAAACATTCAGTACTTC.